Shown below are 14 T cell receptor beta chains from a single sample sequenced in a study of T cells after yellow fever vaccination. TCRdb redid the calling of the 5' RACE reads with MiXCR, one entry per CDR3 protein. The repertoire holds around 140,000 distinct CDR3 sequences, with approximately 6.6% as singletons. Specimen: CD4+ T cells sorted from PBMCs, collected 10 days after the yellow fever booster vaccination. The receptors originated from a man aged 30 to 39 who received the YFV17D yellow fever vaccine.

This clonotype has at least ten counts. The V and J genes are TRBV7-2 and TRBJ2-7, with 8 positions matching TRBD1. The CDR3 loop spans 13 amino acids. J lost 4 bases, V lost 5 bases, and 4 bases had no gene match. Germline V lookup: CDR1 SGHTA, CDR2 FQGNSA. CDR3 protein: CASSQDRVYEQYF. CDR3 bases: TGTGCCAGCAGCCAGGACAGGGTTTACGAGCAGTACTTC.

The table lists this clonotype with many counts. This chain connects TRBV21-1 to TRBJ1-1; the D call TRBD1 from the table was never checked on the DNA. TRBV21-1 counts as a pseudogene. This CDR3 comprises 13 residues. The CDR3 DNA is TGTGCCAGCAGCAAAGGAGGGGGAAGAGGCGCTTTCTTT. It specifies CASSKGGGRGAFF.

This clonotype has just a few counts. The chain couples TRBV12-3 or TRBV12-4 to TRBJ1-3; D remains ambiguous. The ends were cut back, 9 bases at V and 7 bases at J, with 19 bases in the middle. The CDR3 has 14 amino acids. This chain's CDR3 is CASPPPFIGNTIYF. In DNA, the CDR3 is TGTGCCAGTCCCCCGCCCTTTATTGGGAACACCATATATTTT.

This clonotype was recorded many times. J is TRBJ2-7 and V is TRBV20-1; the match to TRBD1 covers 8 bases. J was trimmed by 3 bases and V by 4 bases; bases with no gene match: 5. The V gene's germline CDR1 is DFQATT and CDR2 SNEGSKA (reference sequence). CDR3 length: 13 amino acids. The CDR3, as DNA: TGCAGTGCTATAGGACAGGGAGTCTACGAGCAGTACTTC. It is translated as CSAIGQGVYEQYF.

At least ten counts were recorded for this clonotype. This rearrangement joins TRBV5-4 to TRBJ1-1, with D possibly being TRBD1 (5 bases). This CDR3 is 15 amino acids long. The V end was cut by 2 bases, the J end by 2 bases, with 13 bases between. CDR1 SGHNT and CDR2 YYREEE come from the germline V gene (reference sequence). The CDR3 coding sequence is TGTGCCAGCAGCTTAGCGGGGACGGCCAACACTGAAGCTTTCTTT. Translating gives CASSLAGTANTEAFF.

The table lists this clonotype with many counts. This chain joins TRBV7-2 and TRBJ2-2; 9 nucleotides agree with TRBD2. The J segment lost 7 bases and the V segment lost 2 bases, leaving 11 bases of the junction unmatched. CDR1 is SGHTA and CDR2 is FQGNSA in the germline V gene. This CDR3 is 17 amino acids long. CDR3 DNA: TGTGCCAGCAGCTTAAATGGGATAGCGGGAGCTAGCGGGGAGCTGTTTTTT. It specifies CASSLNGIAGASGELFF.

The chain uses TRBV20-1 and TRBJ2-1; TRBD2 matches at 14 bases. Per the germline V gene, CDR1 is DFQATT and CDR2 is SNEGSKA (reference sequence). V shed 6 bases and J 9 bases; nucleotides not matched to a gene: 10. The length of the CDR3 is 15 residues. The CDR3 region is CSAPRPGLAGAEQFF. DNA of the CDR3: TGCAGTGCACCGAGACCGGGACTAGCGGGAGCTGAGCAGTTCTTC.

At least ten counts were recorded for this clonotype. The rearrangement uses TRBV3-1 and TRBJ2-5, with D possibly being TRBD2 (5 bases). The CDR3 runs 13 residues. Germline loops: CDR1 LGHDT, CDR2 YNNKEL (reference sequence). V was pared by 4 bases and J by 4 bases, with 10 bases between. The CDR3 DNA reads TGTGCCAGCAGCCCGCGGCGGGTAGAGACCCAGTACTTC. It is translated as CASSPRRVETQYF.

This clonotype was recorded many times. The CDR3 bases are TGCAGTGCTAAAGACCCACCCACCTACGAGCAGTACTTC. This gives the protein CSAKDPPTYEQYF. The V gene is TRBV20-1, the J gene TRBJ2-7, with D uncertain. V was clipped by 4 bases and J by 2 bases, with 12 bases between them. CDR3 length: 13 residues. In germline, CDR1 is DFQATT, CDR2 SNEGSKA (reference sequence).

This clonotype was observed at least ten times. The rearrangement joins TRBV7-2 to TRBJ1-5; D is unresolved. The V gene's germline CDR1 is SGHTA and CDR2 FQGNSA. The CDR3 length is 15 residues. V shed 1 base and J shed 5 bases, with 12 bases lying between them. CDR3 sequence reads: CASSLVHGLDQPQHF. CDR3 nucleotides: TGTGCCAGCAGCTTAGTGCACGGACTCGATCAGCCCCAGCATTTT.

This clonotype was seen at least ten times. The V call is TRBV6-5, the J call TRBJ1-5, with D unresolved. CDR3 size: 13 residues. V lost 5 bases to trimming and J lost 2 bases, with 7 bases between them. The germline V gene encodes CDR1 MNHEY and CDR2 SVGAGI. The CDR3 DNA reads TGTGCCAGCAGTAGTTTTGGCAATCAGCCCCAGCATTTT. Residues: CASSSFGNQPQHF.

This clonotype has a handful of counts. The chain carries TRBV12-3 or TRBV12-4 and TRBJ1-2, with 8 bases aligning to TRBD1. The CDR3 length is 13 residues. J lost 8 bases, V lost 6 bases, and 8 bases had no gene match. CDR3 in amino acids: CASSRTGGGGYTF. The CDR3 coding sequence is TGTGCCAGCAGCCGTACAGGGGGAGGCGGCTACACCTTC.

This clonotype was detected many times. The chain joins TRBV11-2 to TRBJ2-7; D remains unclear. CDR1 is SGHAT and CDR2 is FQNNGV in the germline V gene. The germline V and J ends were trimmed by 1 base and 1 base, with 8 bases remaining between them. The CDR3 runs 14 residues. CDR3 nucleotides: TGTGCCAGCAGCTTAGCCCCTAGTTCCTACGAGCAGTACTTC. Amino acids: CASSLAPSSYEQYF.

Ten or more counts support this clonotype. CDR3 loop: CASSYSLYGVQETQYF. The CDR3 DNA is TGTGCCAGCAGTTACTCCCTGTACGGGGTCCAAGAGACCCAGTACTTC. The chain joins TRBV6-5 to TRBJ2-5; tentatively, D is TRBD2 (5 bases). CDR1 is MNHEY and CDR2 is SVGAGI in the germline V gene. CDR3 length: 16 residues. The V end lost 0 bases, the J end lost 1 base, and 12 bases lay between the germline ends.